The entry that follows covers one TCR beta chain sequence. The antigen is not known. The TCR alpha and TCR beta cDNA libraries, bearing sample barcodes and UMIs, were generated by 5'RACE using constant-segment primers. Using its own MiXCR run on the 5' RACE reads, TCRdb lists one record per CDR3 protein. Among about 450,000 distinct CDR3 sequences listed, 20% to 30% were seen once. This sample was included in a study of T-cell memory formation after mild COVID-19. The ends lost 8 bases at V and 5 bases at J; junction bases unmatched: 7. The germline CDR1 and CDR2 sequences are SQVTM and ANQGSEA. The CDR3 runs 13 residues. Findings and caveats of the study: Proof of SARS-CoV-2 specificity was absent for the second-wave clones that crested on day 37. In pre-infection memory, a portion of responding clones appeared, which suggested that cross-reactive memory joined.

This chain joins TRBV29-1 and TRBJ1-2; TRBD1 matches at 11 bases. The source material was PBMCs or a T cell subset sorted from them (not recorded which). The receptor was isolated from an adult woman who had mild COVID-19 (a few samples of this study predate the infection). Cell type and time point are not known. The CDR3: CSTVDRGHYGYTF. CDR3 DNA: TGCAGCACGGTGGACAGGGGGCATTATGGCTACACCTTC.